The rows below give T cell receptor beta chains drawn from one sample of a study of cytomegalovirus exposure and HLA in healthy donors. Sequenced by immunoSEQ multiplex PCR; TCRdb stores in-frame clones only, minus some. This sample carries around 130,000 clones, around 80% of them seen once, and the ten largest clones take 1.5% to 2%. Sequences were obtained from PBMCs. Source of these receptors: a young man in good health and CMV-seronegative. The CDR3 runs from the conserved cysteine through the conserved F or W. A D gene is named only where the DNA matches it firmly. Expanded clones are given a class, and other clones once, few, many or no size at all.

cdr3_nt cdr3_aa j_call d_call clone_size v_call
TGCGCCAGCAGCTTGGTAGGGTTCTGGGACAGGGATGTCGGGGAGCTGTTTTTT CASSLVGFWDRDVGELFF TRBJ2-2 TRBD1 - TRBV5-1
TGTGCCAGCTCACCAAATCGCGGGACAGGAGCCTACGAGCAGTACTTC CASSPNRGTGAYEQYF TRBJ2-7 TRBD1 - TRBV18
TGTGCCAGCAATCTGGACAGGGCGAGGACTGAAGCTTTCTTT CASNLDRARTEAFF TRBJ1-1 TRBD1 - TRBV6-1
TGTGCCAGCAGTCCCCGGGATAGCGGGACCGGGGAGCTGTTTTTT CASSPRDSGTGELFF TRBJ2-2 TRBD2 - TRBV27
TGCAGCGTTGACAGGGATCCGAACACTGAAGCTTTCTTT CSVDRDPNTEAFF TRBJ1-1 - few TRBV29-1
TGTGCCAGCAGCAGAAACAACGGGGGCGAGCAGTACTTC CASSRNNGGEQYF TRBJ2-7 - - TRBV11-3
TGTGCCAGAAGCAGTCCCGGTGCAGGGGTGCTGAGGGACACTGAAGCTTTCTTT CARSSPGAGVLRDTEAFF TRBJ1-1 - - TRBV5-3
TGTGCCAGCAGCTTATTGGCGGGAAGGGATGGCTACACCTTC CASSLLAGRDGYTF TRBJ1-2 - - TRBV7-3
TGTGCTAGTGGTTTGGGACCGGGACAGGGGGCTGGAGAGACCCAGTACTTC CASGLGPGQGAGETQYF TRBJ2-5 TRBD1 - TRBV12-5
TGTGCCAGCAGTTTACGGCTAGCGGGAAATGAGCAGTTCTTC CASSLRLAGNEQFF TRBJ2-1 TRBD2 - TRBV6-6
TGTGCCAGTAGTTACCCCCGGATCTCGGGACTAGCGGGAGCGAGGCCACACACAGATACGCAGTATTTT CASSYPRISGLAGARPHTDTQYF TRBJ2-3 TRBD2 - TRBV19
TGTGCCAGCAGTTACAGGGGTACTAACTATGGCTACACCTTC CASSYRGTNYGYTF TRBJ1-2 - - TRBV6-5
TGTGCCTGGAGTAAACCCGGGGGGGGTAACGGCTACACCTTC CAWSKPGGGNGYTF TRBJ1-2 - - TRBV30
TGTGCCAGTAGAGGACTAGCGGGAAGCTCCTACGAGCAGTACTTC CASRGLAGSSYEQYF TRBJ2-7 TRBD2 - TRBV19
TGTGCCAGCAGCTTGGTACTAGCGGGAGGGGAGACCCAGTACTTC CASSLVLAGGETQYF TRBJ2-5 TRBD2 - TRBV5-6
TGTGCCAGCAGCCCAGGTCCGGGCGGGAGTTCGACAGATACGCAGTATTTT CASSPGPGGSSTDTQYF TRBJ2-3 TRBD2 - TRBV4-2
TGTGCCAGCAGTGGGGGGGCCGAGCAGTACTTC CASSGGAEQYF TRBJ2-7 - - TRBV6-5
TGTGCCAGTAGTCTAACCGGGGAGCTGTTTTTT CASSLTGELFF TRBJ2-2 - - TRBV19
TGTGCCAGCAGTGGCTTCGGGAGCAATCAGCCCCAGCATTTT CASSGFGSNQPQHF TRBJ1-5 - - TRBV2
TGTGCCAGCTCGGAACTCTCCGGGACAGGGGGAACTAACTATGGCTACACCTTC CASSELSGTGGTNYGYTF TRBJ1-2 TRBD1 - TRBV18
TGTGCCAGCAGCCCGGCTAGCGGGAGTTGGGAGACCCAGTACTTC CASSPASGSWETQYF TRBJ2-5 TRBD2 - TRBV5-6
TGCGCCAGCAGGACAGTCAATCAGCCCCAGCATTTT CASRTVNQPQHF TRBJ1-5 - - TRBV19
TGCGCCAGCAGCCAAGTCTACACCGAGACTGCAACTAATGAAAAACTGTTTTTT CASSQVYTETATNEKLFF TRBJ1-4 - - TRBV4-1
TGCGCCAGCAGCCGGGGGACAGGGTCGAGGACAGATACGCAGTATTTT CASSRGTGSRTDTQYF TRBJ2-3 TRBD1 - TRBV5-1
TGTGCCAGCAGCTTACTACAGGAACCCTACGAGCAGTACTTC CASSLLQEPYEQYF TRBJ2-7 - - TRBV7-2